This is a list of T cell receptor beta chains from one sample in a study of immune evolution from preneoplasia to lung adenocarcinoma. Method: immunoSEQ multiplex PCR; TCRdb's copy keeps in-frame clones and lacks some. The sample has 4,400 or so clones; roughly 88% are singletons. The specimen was FFPE lung adenocarcinoma in situ tissue. These receptors were taken from a person aged 70 to 85 with lung adenocarcinoma. Each CDR3 is given with its conserved first and last residue. The D gene is left open where the match is weak. Where a row states a size, it is once, few, many or the class of an expanded clone; other rows omit it.

TRBV4-1	-	TRBD1	TRBJ1-2	CASSPEGTGGVGGYTF	TGCGCCAGCAGCCCGGAAGGGACAGGAGGGGTGGGGGGCTACACCTTC
TRBV19	-	TRBD1	TRBJ2-1	CASTPTHSTGVGEQFF	TGTGCCAGTACTCCGACCCACTCTACAGGGGTCGGGGAGCAGTTCTTC
TRBV5-1	few	-	TRBJ2-4	CASSLGGAGGKNIQYF	TGCGCCAGCAGCTTAGGTGGGGCAGGGGGGAAAAACATTCAGTACTTC
TRBV28	-	TRBD2	TRBJ2-3	CASSPTSGRAGSRTDTQYF	TGTGCCAGCTCCCCGACTAGCGGGAGGGCCGGGAGTCGGACAGATACGCAGTATTTT
TRBV18	-	TRBD1	TRBJ2-4	CASSPLGQGSDIQYF	TGTGCCAGCTCACCACTAGGACAGGGCTCGGACATTCAGTACTTC
TRBV18	once	-	TRBJ1-1	CASSPRGSEAFF	TGTGCCAGCTCACCACGGGGGTCTGAAGCTTTCTTT
TRBV7-6	-	-	TRBJ1-1	CASSLEYRTGAFF	TGTGCCAGCAGCTTAGAGTATAGGACTGGAGCTTTCTTT
TRBV5-6	-	-	TRBJ2-7	CASSPLRRGAYEQYF	TGTGCCAGCAGCCCGCTTCGCAGGGGCGCTTACGAGCAGTACTTC
TRBV5-1	-	TRBD2	TRBJ2-1	CASSLEGGLAGYNEQFF	TGCGCCAGCAGCTTGGAGGGCGGACTAGCGGGCTACAATGAGCAGTTCTTC
TRBV18	-	-	TRBJ1-1	CASSPGQGLNTEAFF	TGTGCCAGCTCACCCGGGCAGGGGTTAAACACTGAAGCTTTCTTT
TRBV5-6	-	-	TRBJ1-2	CASSLGILYGYTF	TGTGCCAGCAGCTTGGGTATTCTCTATGGCTACACCTTC
TRBV2	-	-	TRBJ1-1	CASSVGQVEAFF	TGTGCCAGCAGTGTGGGTCAGGTGGAAGCTTTCTTT